This record covers a single TCR beta chain. There is no known antigen for this receptor. No quality values exist for individual bases; no much larger clone is one base distant. The sample originates from a study of T cells in Graves' hyperthyroidism and ophthalmopathy (dated by TCRdb to about 2019). Study-level background: Peripheral blood samples were taken at the time of initial diagnosis, prior to any treatment. To identify distinguishing TCR V-J signatures, a discovery cohort of about 100 patients was used, comprising 43 with Graves' ophthalmopathy and some 60 with stable Graves' hyperthyroidism. An independent validation cohort of 18 to 20 hyperthyroidism patients and about 15 patients who later progressed to ophthalmopathy tested prospective prediction of ophthalmopathy. The 100 or so discovery patients were divided at random into training and test sets in a 7:3 ratio. The study also compared thyroid tissue and blood T-cell repertoires from about six Graves' hyperthyroidism patients. After blood sampling, hyperthyroidism patients were treated with methimazole at a starting dose of 30 mg daily, and ophthalmopathy patients were treated with high-dose intravenous methylprednisolone. TCR Vbeta CDR3 sequencing of 135 peripheral blood samples (over 40 ophthalmopathy, 70 to 85 hyperthyroidism and roughly 17 progressor patients) is reported in the paper. Overall study results and their limits: Most expanded thyroid clonotypes (frequency above 0.001) were also detected in blood, suggesting blood repertoires may reflect thyroid immune responses. In validation, progression to ophthalmopathy was predicted by the model with nearly 71% sensitivity and under 85% specificity, a median of approximately 6.5 months before onset. Sample size was not statistically predetermined, and blinding of investigators to group allocation was not performed. In cross-validation, a model built on a 13 V-J signature told ophthalmopathy apart from stable hyperthyroidism with 85% to 90% sensitivity and approximately 81% specificity, and in testing the same model reached 80%/75%.

TCR beta CDR3 regions were amplified from RNA transcripts. The first round of RT-PCR for the TCR CDR3 was performed with the HTBI primer set and the Qiagen OneStep RT-PCR kit. The libraries were constructed in a second round of multiplex PCR and then size-selected and purified. Libraries were sequenced paired-end with 100 bp reads on an Illumina HiSeq2000. In the authors' own workflow: SOAPnuke was used to process the raw data, removing reads that contained adapters or uncalled bases, had a mean Phred below 15, or lacked an exact match to the constant primer or identifier. COPE v1.2.5 was used to merge the high-quality paired reads, and each unique nucleotide sequence was defined as a clonotype. MiTCR v1.1 was used to align clonotypes to the IMGT TRBV, TRBD and TRBJ reference segments. Only V-J combinations with frequency above 0.0001, covering about 99% of repertoires, were analysed. A TCS score was defined as the ratio of F50 (clonal expansion) to E x V (chaos), with BLOSUM62-based TCRdist applied between CDR3 peptides within each V-J. Welch's t-statistics and random forest reduced fewer than 550 V-J features to some 14, which were used in a naive Bayes classifier (R e1071). TCRdb passed the public sequencing reads through fastp at Q25 and MiXCR, retaining productive beta sequences. CDR3 protein duplicates are merged, each entry listing the most common genes and DNA. TCRdb assigned the V and J calls; the authors' analysis was not used. Within this sample are hundreds of thousands of distinct CDR3 sequences, with around 20% of them counted one time only. The ten largest make up over 15% of the sample.

Hyperthyroidism patients were newly diagnosed, had a disease duration of under 2 months, and were aged 18 to 65 years. Patients with uncontrolled infections, other autoimmune diseases, pregnancy or lactation were excluded. Diagnoses were based on clinical symptoms, serum thyroxine and TRAb, thyroid ultrasound and orbital computed tomography. For progressor patients, blood was drawn at the first diagnosis of hyperthyroidism, before any ophthalmopathy symptoms had appeared. Ficoll-Paque density gradient centrifugation was used to isolate PBMCs from 8.5 to 10 ml of fresh peripheral blood. Progressor patients were first diagnosed with Graves' hyperthyroidism and then developed ophthalmopathy during follow-up. Trizol reagent was used to extract total RNA, and RNA quality was then checked on an Agilent 2100 Bioanalyzer. A distance of 16 bases separates the germline ends of V and J, which lose 3 bases and 0 bases respectively. The CDR3 numbers 17 residues from cysteine through phenylalanine. The retained sequence is limited to the CDR3, 51 bases, with the frame set at the first base.

This receptor was taken from a woman aged 50 to 65 with Graves' hyperthyroidism that later progressed to Graves' ophthalmopathy. Sequencing was done on a sample of blood. The V and J genes are TRBV12-3 or TRBV12-4 and TRBJ2-3; no D gene is confidently identified. The CDR3 region: CASSFGQVPSSTDTQYF. The DNA sequence is given as TGTGCCAGCAGTTTCGGGCAGGTTCCTAGTAGCACAGATACGCAGTATTTT.